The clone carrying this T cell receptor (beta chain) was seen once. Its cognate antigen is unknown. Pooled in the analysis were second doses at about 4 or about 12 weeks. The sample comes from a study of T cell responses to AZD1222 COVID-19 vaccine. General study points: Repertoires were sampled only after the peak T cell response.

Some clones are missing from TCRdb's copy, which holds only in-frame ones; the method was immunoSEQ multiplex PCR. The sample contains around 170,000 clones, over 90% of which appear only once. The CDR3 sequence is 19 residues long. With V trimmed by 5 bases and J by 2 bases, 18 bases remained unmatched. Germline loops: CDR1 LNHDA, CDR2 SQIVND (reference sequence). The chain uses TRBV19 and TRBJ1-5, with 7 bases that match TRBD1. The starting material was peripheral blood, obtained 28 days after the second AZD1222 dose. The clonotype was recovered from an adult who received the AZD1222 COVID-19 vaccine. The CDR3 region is CASSVQTDTQGTGNQPQHF. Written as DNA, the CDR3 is TGTGCCAGTAGTGTACAGACCGATACCCAAGGGACAGGCAATCAGCCCCAGCATTTT.